This entry describes one T cell receptor (beta chain). No cognate antigen has been identified for it. Per-base quality was not reported, and no clone a single base away is much larger than it. Peripheral blood CD8+ and CD4+ T cells from healthy donors, Susac syndrome patients and multiple sclerosis patients were profiled by high-throughput TCR beta sequencing. Susac syndrome patients met recently defined diagnostic criteria for definite or probable disease. Bulk CD8+ and CD4+ T cells were purified by magnetic negative isolation, while CD8+ TEMRA cells were enriched using FACS. Blood was collected in EDTA tubes and processed within 24 hours, with PBMCs isolated through density gradient centrifugation. PBMCs destined for TCR sequencing were cryopreserved in liquid nitrogen and later thawed in a 37 °C water bath. The sorted or isolated CD4+, CD8+ and CD8+ TEMRA cells reached a purity of at least 90%.

The CDR3 has 15 amino acids, counting the end cysteine and phenylalanine. CDR3 DNA is the only sequence kept; it has 45 bases, read in frame from the first base. CDR1 and CDR2 are drawn from the germline V gene (reference sequence): PRHDT, FYEKMQ. The trim is 3 bases for V and 3 bases for J, with a gap of 12 bases between the germline ends. These data come from a study of CD8 T cells in Susac syndrome (dated 2019 in TCRdb). For the wider study: Among the Susac syndrome patients who were sequenced, clinically active disease was present in six and clinical remission was observed in roughly eight. The study compared CD8+ T cell repertoire clonality among 11 to 12 healthy donors, about 14 Susac syndrome patients and some 16 multiple sclerosis patients. Whether CD8+ T cell activation and differentiation in Susac syndrome was antigen driven was tested using repertoire sequencing. At blood withdrawal, Susac syndrome patients were either therapy-naive, taking corticosteroids (in some cases with IVIg as well), or taking IVIg alone. The study at large found these results: CD8+ repertoires in Susac syndrome showed clonal expansion, which was highest in CD8+ TEMRA cells and was greater in clinically active patients than in remitting patients. Looking at Susac-specific public clones, the researchers identified fewer than 20 in the total CD8+ repertoire and a few in the CD8+ TEMRA repertoire. The number of individuals in the TCR sequencing and HLA analysis was recognized as being relatively small.

RNA was extracted using the RNeasy kit, and about 0.5 to 1 ug of the RNA was reverse transcribed with random hexamers. TCR beta CDR3 regions were amplified with the immunoSEQ multiplex PCR assay covering 54 Vbeta and 13 Jbeta segments. To correct PCR amplification bias, a synthetic template baseline was used for both primer optimization and computational correction. Processing in the source paper ran as follows. Reads were annotated to V, D and J genes per IMGT and analyzed with immunoSEQ Analyzer, keeping only productive sequences. Clonality was calculated as one minus the Shannon entropy normalized by log2 of the number of productive unique sequences. Public and private clones were assessed among the 100 most prevalent clones of each patient and control. Susac-specific clones were defined as absent from healthy and MS cohorts, over a thousand published viral clones and other ImmuneACCESS disease sequences. TCRdb reprocessing: public reads trimmed at Q25 with fastp, clones called with MiXCR, in-frame beta chains kept. Each CDR3 protein appears once, grouped with its most common genes and DNA. The V and J calls and clone size come from TCRdb's table, not from the authors' own analysis. For this sample there are about 190,000 distinct CDR3 sequences; approximately 95% appear just once. Around 0.16% of the sample is in the top ten clones.

This sequence originates from a human donor with Susac syndrome. The V gene is TRBV13 and the J gene is TRBJ2-4; no D segment can be confidently identified. The sample comprised CD8+ T cells from PBMCs. The DNA reads as follows: TGTGCCAGCAGCTTCGGGCAGGTCGTCAAAAACATTCAGTACTTC. This encodes CASSFGQVVKNIQYF.